This TCR beta chain derives from a study of human versus mouse CDR3 diversity and MHC coevolution. Some clones are missing from TCRdb's copy, which holds only in-frame ones; the method was immunoSEQ multiplex PCR. The table records about 80,000 clones, about 93% of them present only once. V lost 1 base and J 3 bases, leaving 9 bases between the germline ends. The CDR3 is 14 residues long. CDR1 is SEHNR, CDR2 FQNEAQ, per germline (reference sequence). A word on this clone: Its antigen is still unknown.

The study's findings and limits: On average, humans showed more CDR3 deletions and insertions than mice. The lowest clonal inequality scores came from two of three human donors.

The rearrangement joins TRBV7-9 to TRBJ1-1, with a weak D call TRBD1 (6 bases). The source material was naive CD4+ T cells from blood. Subset of the sample: CD45RO-negative CD62L-positive naive CD4 T cells. The clonotype originates from a person aged 25-75 years in good health. The CDR3 DNA follows: TGTGCCAGCAGCTTAGGGGGGGGCGACACTGAAGCTTTCTTT. Encoded protein: CASSLGGGDTEAFF.